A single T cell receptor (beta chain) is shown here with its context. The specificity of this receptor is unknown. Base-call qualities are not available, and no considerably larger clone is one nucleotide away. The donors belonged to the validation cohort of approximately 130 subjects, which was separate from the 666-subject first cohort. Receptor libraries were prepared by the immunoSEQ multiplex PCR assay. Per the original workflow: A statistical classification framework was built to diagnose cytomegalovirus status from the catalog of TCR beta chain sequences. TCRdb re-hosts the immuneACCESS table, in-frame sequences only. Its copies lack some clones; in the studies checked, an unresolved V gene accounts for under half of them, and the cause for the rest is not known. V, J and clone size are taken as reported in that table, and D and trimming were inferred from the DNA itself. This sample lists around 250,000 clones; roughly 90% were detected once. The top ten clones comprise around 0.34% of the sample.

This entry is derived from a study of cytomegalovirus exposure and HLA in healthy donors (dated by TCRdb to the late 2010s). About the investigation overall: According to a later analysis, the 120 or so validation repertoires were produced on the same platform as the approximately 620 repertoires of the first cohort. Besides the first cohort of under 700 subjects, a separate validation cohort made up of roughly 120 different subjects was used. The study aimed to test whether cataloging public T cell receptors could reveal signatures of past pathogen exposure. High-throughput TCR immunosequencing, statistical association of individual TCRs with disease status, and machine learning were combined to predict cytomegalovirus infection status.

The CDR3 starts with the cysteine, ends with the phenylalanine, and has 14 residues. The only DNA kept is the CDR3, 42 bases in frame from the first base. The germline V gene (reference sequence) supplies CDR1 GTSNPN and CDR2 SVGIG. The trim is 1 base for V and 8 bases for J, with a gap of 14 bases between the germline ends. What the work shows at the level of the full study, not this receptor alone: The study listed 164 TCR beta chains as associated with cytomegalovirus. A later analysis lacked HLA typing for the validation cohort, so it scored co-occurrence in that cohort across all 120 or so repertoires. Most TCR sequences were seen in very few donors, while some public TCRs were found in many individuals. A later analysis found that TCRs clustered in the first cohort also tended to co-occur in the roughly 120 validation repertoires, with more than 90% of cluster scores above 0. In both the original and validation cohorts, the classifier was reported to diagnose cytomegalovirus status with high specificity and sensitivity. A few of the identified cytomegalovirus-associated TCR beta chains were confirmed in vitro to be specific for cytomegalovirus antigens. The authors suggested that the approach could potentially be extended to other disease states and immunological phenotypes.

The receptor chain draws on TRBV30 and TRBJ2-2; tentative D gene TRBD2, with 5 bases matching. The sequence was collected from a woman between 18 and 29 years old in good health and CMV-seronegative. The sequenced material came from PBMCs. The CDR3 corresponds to CAWSAVTGDGELFF. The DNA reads TGTGCCTGGAGTGCGGTAACCGGGGATGGGGAGCTGTTTTTT. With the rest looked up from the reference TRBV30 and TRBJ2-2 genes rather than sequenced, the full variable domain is SQTIHQWPATLVQPVGSPLSLECTVEGTSNPNLYWYRQAAGRGLQLLFYSVGIGQISSEVPQNLSASRPQDRQFILSSKKLLLSDSGFYLCAWSAVTGDGELFFGEGSRLTVL.